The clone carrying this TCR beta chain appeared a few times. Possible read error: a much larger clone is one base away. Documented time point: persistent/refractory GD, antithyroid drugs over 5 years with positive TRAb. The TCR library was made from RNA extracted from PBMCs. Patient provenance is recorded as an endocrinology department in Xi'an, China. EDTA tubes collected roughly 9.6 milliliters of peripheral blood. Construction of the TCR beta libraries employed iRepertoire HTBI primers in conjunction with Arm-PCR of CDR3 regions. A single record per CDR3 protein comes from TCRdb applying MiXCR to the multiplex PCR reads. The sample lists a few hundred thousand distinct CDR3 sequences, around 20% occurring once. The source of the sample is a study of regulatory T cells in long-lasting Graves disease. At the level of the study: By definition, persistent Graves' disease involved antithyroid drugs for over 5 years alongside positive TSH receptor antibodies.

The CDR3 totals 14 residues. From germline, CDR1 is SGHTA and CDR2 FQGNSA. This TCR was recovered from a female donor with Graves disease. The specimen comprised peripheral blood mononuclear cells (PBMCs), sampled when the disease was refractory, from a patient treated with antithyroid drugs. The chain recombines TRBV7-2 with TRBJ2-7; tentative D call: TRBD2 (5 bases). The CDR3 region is CASSLLATSYERYF. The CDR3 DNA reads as TGTGCCAGCAGCTTGCTAGCAACCTCCTACGAGCGGTACTTC.